Each of the 30 T cell receptor beta chains below was sequenced from the same sample in a study of CD8 T cells in ankylosing spondylitis. Overall study findings and caveats: About 8 highly homologous variants made up a TCR beta motif that seemed to typify ankylosing spondylitis blood.

No antigen is known for these receptors. TCRdb independently ran MiXCR on the 5' RACE reads; one entry per CDR3 protein. The table includes 200,000 to 250,000 distinct CDR3 sequences, approximately 7.3% detected once. Sequencing was carried out using blood, either unsorted or a sorted T cell fraction (not recorded which). The receptors derive from a male donor with ankylosing spondylitis.

The table lists this clonotype with many counts. The chain links TRBV12-3 or TRBV12-4 to TRBJ2-7; D uncertain. V was shortened by 6 bases and J by 3 bases, with 15 bases between the two germline ends. The CDR3 extends over 14 amino acids. Here the CDR3 reads CASSPSSRVYEQYF. CDR3 DNA sequence: TGTGCCAGCAGCCCGTCCTCTAGGGTCTACGAGCAGTACTTC.

This clonotype has a count of ten or more. The CDR3 DNA follows: TGTGCCAGCAGCCAAGGACACCGGGACGGCTACACCTTC. This sequence encodes CASSQGHRDGYTF. V usage is TRBV6-1 and J usage is TRBJ1-2; a possible D gene is TRBD1 (5 bases). The CDR3 runs to 13 residues. V lost 6 bases and J lost 8, with 16 bases in between. Per germline, CDR1 MNHNS and CDR2 SASEGT.

The chain links TRBV11-2 to TRBJ2-5; 7 bases line up with TRBD2. CDR3 length: 18 residues. J gave up 1 base and V 2 bases, and 13 bases lay outside the gene matches. The germline gives CDR1 SGHAT, CDR2 FQNNGV. CDR3 sequence reads: CASSLTPLLSGLQETQYF. DNA for the CDR3: TGTGCCAGCAGCTTAACCCCTCTGCTTAGCGGGCTCCAAGAGACCCAGTACTTC.

In its sample, this clonotype was seen many times. V gene TRBV21-1 combines with J gene TRBJ1-5. TRBV21-1 is annotated as a pseudogene. The CDR3 length is 16 residues. CDR3 amino acids: CASSSLGRLSNQPQHF. CDR3 nucleotides: TGTGCCAGCAGTTCATTAGGACGGCTAAGCAATCAGCCCCAGCATTTT.

There are many counts of this clonotype. The genes are TRBV7-9 and TRBJ2-7; D uncertain. Germline CDR1 SEHNR, CDR2 FQNEAQ (reference sequence). Deletions cut 0 bases from V and 2 bases from J, with 8 bases between. The CDR3 consists of 14 residues. In nucleotides, the CDR3 is TGTGCCAGCAGCTTAGCGGTCCCCGCCTACGAGCAGTACTTC. Translated, it gives CASSLAVPAYEQYF. The full variable domain, in which reference TRBV7-9 and TRBJ2-7 provide the parts outside the CDR3, is DTGVSQNPRHKITKRGQNVTFRCDPISEHNRLYWYRQTLGQGPEFLTYFQNEAQLEKSRLLSDRFSAERPKGSFSTLEIQRTEQGDSAMYLCASSLAVPAYEQYFGPGTRLTVT.

This clonotype was seen many times. The chain carries TRBV7-2 and TRBJ2-5; no reliable D call. Germline CDR1 SGHTA, CDR2 FQGNSA. Trimming shortened V by 5 bases and J by 3 bases, and 16 bases separated the two germline ends. The CDR3 has 15 amino acids. The CDR3 DNA sequence: TGTGCCAGCAGCGGCCGCCTCGGTACAGAAGAGACCCAGTACTTC. This translates into CASSGRLGTEETQYF.

The rearrangement links TRBV19 to TRBJ1-2, with a possible D match to TRBD1 (5 bases). Trimming removed 6 bases at V and 4 bases at J, with 18 bases between. CDR1 and CDR2 from the germline V gene are LNHDA and SQIVND (reference sequence). CDR3 length: 15 amino acids. The CDR3 DNA is TGTGCCAGTAGCCCCCCGGGGGGGGAAACCTATGGCTACACCTTC. Encoded protein: CASSPPGGETYGYTF. The whole variable domain, remainder taken from reference TRBV19 and TRBJ1-2, is DGGITQSPKYLFRKEGQNVTLSCEQNLNHDAMYWYRQDPGQGLRLIYYSQIVNDFQKGDIAEGYSVSREKKESFPLTVTSAQKNPTAFYLCASSPPGGETYGYTFGSGTRLTVV.

At least ten counts were recorded for this clonotype. This chain connects TRBV7-6 to TRBJ1-4, with 7 bases aligning to TRBD1. V shed 5 bases and J 8 bases; nucleotides not matched to a gene: 8. The CDR3 is 14 residues long. Per germline, CDR1 SGHVS and CDR2 FNYEAQ. This CDR3 reads CASSAQGLWEKLFF. DNA for the CDR3: TGTGCCAGCAGCGCACAGGGGCTTTGGGAAAAACTGTTTTTT.

This clonotype was seen ten or more times. The V call is TRBV9, the J call TRBJ2-7, with D possibly being TRBD2 (7 bases). This CDR3 contains 16 residues. CDR1 and CDR2 (germline): SGDLS, YYNGEE. The V and J ends lost 3 bases and 5 bases respectively, with 21 bases between them. The CDR3 loop is CASSEREGGRPHEQYF. The CDR3 DNA reads as TGTGCCAGCAGCGAGAGAGAGGGGGGGCGCCCCCACGAGCAGTACTTC. The whole variable domain, remainder taken from reference TRBV9 and TRBJ2-7, is DSGVTQTPKHLITATGQRVTLRCSPRSGDLSVYWYQQSLDQGLQFLIQYYNGEERAKGNILERFSAQQFPDLHSELNLSSLELGDSALYFCASSEREGGRPHEQYFGPGTRLTVT.

Ten or more counts support this clonotype. The chain joins TRBV5-1 to TRBJ2-1; 7 nucleotides agree with TRBD1. CDR3 size: 15 residues. CDR1 is SGHRS, CDR2 YFSETQ, per germline. With 4 bases clipped from V and 6 bases from J, the junction kept 10 bases outside the gene matches. CDR3: CASSQGDSWINEQFF. CDR3 in DNA: TGCGCCAGCAGCCAAGGGGACAGCTGGATCAATGAGCAGTTCTTC.

This sequence joins TRBV25-1 and TRBJ2-5, with 8 nucleotides matching TRBD1. V trimming: 0 bases; J trimming: 5 bases; junction bases outside the gene matches: 11. This CDR3 has 17 residues. CDR1 MGHDK and CDR2 SYGVNS come from the germline V gene. The CDR3 is CASSEYPPQGARETQYF. CDR3 DNA sequence: TGTGCCAGCAGTGAATACCCACCCCAGGGGGCGCGGGAGACCCAGTACTTC. The full variable domain, in which reference TRBV25-1 and TRBJ2-5 provide the parts outside the CDR3, is EADIYQTPRYLVIGTGKKITLECSQTMGHDKMYWYQQDPGMELHLIHYSYGVNSTEKGDLSSESTVSRIRTEHFPLTLESARPSHTSQYLCASSEYPPQGARETQYFGPGTRLLVL.

At least ten counts were recorded for this clonotype. This chain joins TRBV28 and TRBJ2-7; D tentatively fits TRBD1 or TRBD2 (5 bases each). This CDR3 contains 16 residues. Germline V lookup: CDR1 MDHEN, CDR2 SYDVKM. Between the trimmed V and J ends, which lost 2 bases and 1 base, there was a span of 15 bases. The CDR3 nucleotides are TGTGCCAGCAGTTTAGGGGTTGGGGGTTGGTCCTACGAGCAGTACTTC. Its protein product is CASSLGVGGWSYEQYF.

In this sample, this clonotype turned up many times. The rearrangement uses TRBV6-5 and TRBJ1-1; TRBD1 aligns across 12 bases. The V segment lost 5 bases and the J segment 4 bases; nucleotides outside the gene matches: 8. The CDR3 consists of 16 residues. Germline CDR1 is MNHEY and CDR2 is SVGAGI. As DNA, the CDR3 is TGTGCCAGCAGTACTCCCGGGACAGGGGGCTTCACTGAAGCTTTCTTT. Protein: CASSTPGTGGFTEAFF.

This clonotype has ten or more counts. The chain joins TRBV7-8 to TRBJ2-6; D is unclear. The CDR3 totals 10 residues. The ends were cut back, 10 bases at V and 12 bases at J, with 10 bases in the middle. Looked up from germline, CDR1 is SGHVS and CDR2 is FQNEAQ. The CDR3 sequence: CATPQPVLTF. In DNA, the CDR3 is TGTGCCACCCCCCAACCCGTCCTGACTTTC.

In DNA form, the CDR3 reads TGTGCCAGCAGTTTGGGAGGGACTAGCGGGTATGAGCAGTTCTTC. Its translation is CASSLGGTSGYEQFF. The rearrangement uses TRBV12-3 or TRBV12-4 and TRBJ2-1, with TRBD2 identical over 12 bases. CDR3 length: 15 residues. V lost 3 bases, J lost 8 bases, and 5 bases stayed unmatched.

This clonotype has at least ten counts. The J gene is TRBJ2-1, the V gene TRBV24-1; D is ambiguous. The CDR3 has 13 amino acids. Germline lookup yields CDR1 KGHDR and CDR2 SFDVKD. The V end was cut by 7 bases, the J end by 1 base, with 7 bases between. The CDR3 DNA reads TGTGCCACCAGAGGCGGTTCCTACAATGAGCAGTTCTTC. Its translation: CATRGGSYNEQFF.

This clonotype appeared many times. The rearrangement joins TRBV20-1 to TRBJ1-2; D not certain. The germline gives CDR1 DFQATT, CDR2 SNEGSKA (reference sequence). This CDR3 region has 9 residues. V was clipped by 3 bases and J by 4 bases, with 0 bases between them. The chain's CDR3 is CSASYGYTF. The CDR3 nucleotides read TGCAGTGCTAGCTATGGCTACACCTTC.

This clonotype has ten or more counts. The J gene is TRBJ1-1, the V gene TRBV27; no firm D call. V lost 5 bases, J lost 1 base, and 11 bases lay in between. CDR1 and CDR2 (germline): MNHEY, SMNVEV (reference sequence). CDR3 length: 14 residues. CDR3 DNA sequence: TGTGCCAGCAGTCCCCTAGGCAGGAACACTGAAGCTTTCTTT. It yields the protein CASSPLGRNTEAFF.

The sample holds many counts of this clonotype. The chain combines TRBV28 with TRBJ2-1; 7 nucleotides line up with TRBD2. There are 15 residues in the CDR3. The ends lost 5 bases at V and 7 bases at J; junction bases unmatched: 11. The V gene's germline CDR1 is MDHEN and CDR2 SYDVKM. The CDR3 protein is CASSPRRGSRNEQFF. As DNA, the CDR3 is TGTGCCAGCAGTCCACGGCGCGGGAGTAGGAATGAGCAGTTCTTC.

This clonotype came up many times. This chain links TRBV28 with TRBJ1-4; 7 bases are a match to TRBD1. With V trimmed by 2 bases and J by 8 bases, 5 bases remained unmatched. The CDR3 extends over 14 amino acids. CDR1 MDHEN and CDR2 SYDVKM come from the germline V gene. For the CDR3, the DNA is TGTGCCAGCAGTTTAGAGGGGGCGGAGGAAAAACTGTTTTTT. Translated: CASSLEGAEEKLFF.

The J gene is TRBJ2-7, the V gene TRBV7-2; 9 bases are shared with TRBD1. The J segment lost 2 bases and the V segment lost 7 bases, leaving 6 bases of the junction unmatched. CDR3 length: 14 residues. Germline V CDR1 and CDR2: SGHTA, FQGNSA. CDR3 sequence: CASTGDRVPYEQYF. In nucleotides, the CDR3 is TGTGCCAGCACCGGGGACAGGGTCCCCTACGAGCAGTACTTC.

This chain connects TRBV2 to TRBJ2-1, with 8 bases aligning to TRBD1. Germline loops: CDR1 SNHLY, CDR2 FYNNEI. Germline trimming cut 1 base from V and 6 bases from J; bases unmatched to any gene: 5. The CDR3 length is 15 residues. CDR3 sequence (DNA): TGTGCCAGCAGTGAAGGGACAGGGAGGTTCAATGAGCAGTTCTTC. Translating it yields CASSEGTGRFNEQFF. The full variable domain, completed using reference TRBV2 and TRBJ2-1, is EPEVTQTPSHQVTQMGQEVILRCVPISNHLYFYWYRQILGQKVEFLVSFYNNEISEKSEIFDDQFSVERPDGSNFTLKIRSTKLEDSAMYFCASSEGTGRFNEQFFGPGTRLTVL.

This clonotype was detected many times. The CDR3, as DNA: TGCAGTGCTAGAATACGGGAGCTCAATGAGCAGTTCTTC. It yields the protein CSARIRELNEQFF. J is TRBJ2-1 and V is TRBV20-1, with a tentative D call TRBD2 (6 bases). There are 13 residues in the CDR3. The V end lost 2 bases, the J end lost 6 bases, and 11 bases lay between the germline ends. The germline CDR1 and CDR2 sequences are DFQATT and SNEGSKA (reference sequence).

This clonotype was recorded many times. The chain joins TRBV20-1 to TRBJ1-1; D remains unclear. Germline CDR1 and CDR2: DFQATT and SNEGSKA (reference sequence). V shed 5 bases and J shed 2 bases, with 12 bases lying between them. The CDR3 is 13 residues long. The CDR3 protein is CSAPPALNTEAFF. The CDR3 coding sequence is TGCAGTGCTCCCCCGGCCCTTAACACTGAAGCTTTCTTT.

The chain links TRBV20-1 to TRBJ2-1; 8 bases map to TRBD2. With V trimmed by 6 bases and J by 7 bases, 8 bases remained unmatched. This CDR3 comprises 13 residues. Germline V lookup: CDR1 DFQATT, CDR2 SNEGSKA (reference sequence). In DNA form, the CDR3 reads TGCAGTGCCCCCGGGAGGGCGGTAAATGAGCAGTTCTTC. It specifies CSAPGRAVNEQFF.

This clonotype was picked up many times. The rearrangement uses TRBV6-1 and TRBJ2-1, with a possible D match to TRBD2 (6 bases). The CDR3 length is 13 residues. Deletions cut 8 bases from V and 7 bases from J, with 15 bases between. Germline assignment: CDR1 MNHNS and CDR2 SASEGT. The CDR3 loop reads CASGGARLNEQFF. For the CDR3, the DNA is TGTGCCAGCGGCGGGGCACGGTTGAATGAGCAGTTCTTC.

In this sample, this clonotype turned up many times. The chain recombines TRBV6-1 with TRBJ1-1; 9 positions agree with TRBD1. This CDR3 contains 13 residues. CDR1 is MNHNS and CDR2 is SASEGT in the germline V gene. V was clipped by 8 bases and J by 5 bases; unmatched bases: 6. CDR3 sequence: CASGDRVMTEAFF. In nucleotides, the CDR3 is TGTGCCAGCGGGGACAGGGTCATGACTGAAGCTTTCTTT.

Ten or more counts support this clonotype. V gene TRBV11-2 combines with J gene TRBJ2-4; no clear D gene. Germline V gives CDR1 SGHAT, CDR2 FQNNGV. There are 15 residues in the CDR3. V was trimmed by 5 bases and J by 0 bases, leaving 11 bases between them. Here the CDR3 DNA reads TGTGCCAGCAGCCCTAGTCGGCTAGCCAAAAACATTCAGTACTTC. Translating it yields CASSPSRLAKNIQYF.

This clonotype was picked up a small number of times. This rearrangement joins TRBV20-1 to TRBJ2-7, with a tentative D call TRBD2 (5 bases). Per germline, CDR1 DFQATT and CDR2 SNEGSKA (reference sequence). V lost 1 base and J lost 4, with 8 bases in between. This CDR3 has 12 amino acids. CDR3 sequence reads: CSARGGGYEQYF. CDR3 nucleotide sequence: TGCAGTGCTAGAGGTGGCGGGTACGAGCAGTACTTC.

This clonotype occurred a few times. The chain links TRBV21-1 to TRBJ1-1; the D call TRBD1 from the table was never checked on the DNA. TRBV21-1 is a known pseudogene. The CDR3 is 13 residues long. This CDR3 reads CASLVGGNTEAFF. In DNA form, the CDR3 reads TGTGCCAGCTTGGTGGGGGGGAACACTGAAGCTTTCTTT.